The subject of this entry is one T cell receptor beta chain. No cognate antigen has been identified for it. No base quality information exists; no much larger clone differs at one position. TCR CDR3 regions were amplified from genomic DNA by multiplex PCR using the deep immunoSEQ assay. Extracted genomic DNA from each cell subset was distributed evenly across all wells of several immunoSEQ 96-well plates, and each plate was treated as a replicate. For sorted subsets, roughly 200 ng of genomic DNA, equivalent to some 30,000 T cell genomes, went into each replicate PCR. The purified libraries were quantified using a Qubit 3.0 fluorometer, sized with a Bioanalyzer 2100, and then quantified again using the KAPA Library Quantification kit. Each immunoSEQ 96-well plate was sequenced on its own single-read 150-cycle Illumina NextSeq 550 flow cell. For the original study's pipeline: Because only junctional sequences without quality scores were contained in the immunoSEQ output, filtering matching that applied to full-length reads could not be performed. To assign V/J genes and CDR3, sequences were annotated against IMGT germline references using PyIR, a Python wrapper for IgBLAST v1.9. Reads were removed for weak V/J assignments (E-value above 1e-6), missing CDR3, stop codons, out-of-frame junctions, or ambiguous translated residues. V3J clonotypes were defined as sequences sharing an identical inferred V gene, J gene, and CDR3 amino acid sequence. Percentage overlap between repertoires was calculated by dividing the number of shared unique clonotypes by the size of the smaller repertoire. Three approaches were used to assess repertoire richness: RTK rarefaction, the Chao1 estimator, and Recon v2.1 estimates of unobserved clonotypes. For all TCRbeta clonotypes obtained by the gDNA method from several donors, generation probabilities were computed with OLGA. The clones in this table, taken by TCRdb from immuneACCESS, are in-frame only. Not every clone is retained; where verified, under half of the shortfall comes from an unresolved V gene, and the cause of the rest is unknown. The V and J calls and the clone size are those of that table, but D and trimming were determined from the DNA. This sample is represented by millions of clones; roughly 93% of them were singletons. Of the sample, approximately 0.4% is held by the ten largest clones.

These data originate in a study of shared clonotypes between healthy human individuals (dated by TCRdb to the early 2020s). For context, the study as a whole: The cohort included a few men and a couple of women between 18 and 49 years of age. For each donor, CD4 naive and CD4 memory were each run on three plates, CD8 naive on two plates, and CD8 memory on one plate. The study deeply sequenced blood TCR repertoires of about 5 healthy adults to estimate repertoire size and the extent of clonotype sharing between individuals. To increase sequencing depth and limit assay-specific biases, TCR repertoire library preparation and sequencing were carried out by different laboratories using diverse techniques. Per donor, leukapheresis produced somewhere between about 0.85 and 8.9 billion PBMCs. Points the paper makes about the study in general: Incomplete sequencing was indicated by rarefaction of sorted-subset datasets, despite the large sequencing depth. Sampling was restricted to blood, and TCR repertoires in tissue are likely to differ from TCR repertoires in blood. Naive subsets generally had larger estimated clonotype richness than memory subsets. Pairwise subsampling indicated that sequencing depth was expected to affect the degree of clonotype sharing among donors. When a few donors were compared, the shared fraction of clonotypes was around 5% for naive CD4, less than 4% for naive CD8, 2.3% for memory CD4, and less than 0.45% for memory CD8. Clonotypes shared by all four sorted-subset donors showed higher generation probabilities than non-shared clonotypes. Because the study included only a small number of donors, the genetic and exposure-history diversity represented was limited.

Spanning cysteine to phenylalanine, the CDR3 consists of 14 amino acids. Only the CDR3 part of the read is kept: 42 bases, read in frame from the first base. At the junction V is shortened by 1 base and J by 6 bases; bases outside the gene matches: 5. The germline V gene (reference sequence) yields SEHNR for CDR1 and FQNEAQ for CDR2. The donors were healthy, HIV-negative adults who had no recently reported acute infections or vaccinations. Every donor was a Caucasian adult living in Nashville, Tennessee, USA. CD4+ T cells were enriched through magnetic negative selection, after which naive cells were positively selected on CD45RA and the remaining negative fraction served as the memory subset. Blood was collected by leukapheresis, and PBMCs were isolated by Ficoll-Histopaque density gradient centrifugation and then cryopreserved in liquid nitrogen vapor phase. Analytical flow cytometry was used to check the purity and quantity of each magnetically sorted T cell population. Genomic DNA was isolated from every sorted fraction and measured by UV absorbance on a Nanodrop 2000c.

Sequenced: naive CD4+ T cells from PBMCs. The cell subset or site tag for this specimen amounts to: CD45RA+ positively selected. The TCR was taken from a man aged 18 to 30 in good health. Some clones in this sample may be carry-over from other donors' samples. The V and J segments used are TRBV7-9 and TRBJ1-1, with TRBD1 matching 7 junction bases. The CDR3 sequence is CASSLVQGIAEAFF. The base sequence is TGTGCCAGCAGCTTAGTACAGGGGATCGCTGAAGCTTTCTTT.